This record concerns one TCR beta chain sequence. Its antigen is still unknown. With constant-segment primers, 5'RACE yielded cDNA libraries of TCR alpha and TCR beta that carried sample barcodes and UMIs. TCRdb re-called the 5' RACE reads through MiXCR, storing one row per CDR3 protein. The sample carries approximately 260,000 distinct CDR3 sequences, 16% recorded once. The data were obtained in a study of T-cell memory formation after mild COVID-19. Study results and limitations: CD4+ contracting clones were mainly CM and EM; CD8+ ones, EMRA.

The CDR3 contains 18 residues. Germline CDR1 is SNHLY and CDR2 is FYNNEI. V was shortened by 6 bases and J by 0 bases, with 18 bases between the two germline ends. What was sequenced was PBMCs or a T cell subset sorted from them (not recorded which). The sequence derives from a man younger than 30 who had mild COVID-19 (a few samples of this study predate the infection). Cell type and time point are not known. The rearrangement uses TRBV2 and TRBJ2-6; no clear D. In DNA form, the CDR3 reads TGTGCCAGCAGCCCCGGGCCACCAAGGGCCTCTGGGGCCAACGTCCTGACTTTC. Translation gives CASSPGPPRASGANVLTF.